The 24 T cell receptor beta chains given below trace back to one sample, sequenced in a study of cytomegalovirus exposure and HLA in healthy donors. A multiplex PCR was run with 60 Vbeta primers and 13 Jbeta primers. TCRdb keeps only in-frame clones here, not all; method: immunoSEQ multiplex PCR. The sample comprises over 100,000 clones, roughly 70% of which are singletons, and around 7.7% rests with the top ten. The sequenced material came from PBMCs. These receptors all come from a man between 40 and 49 years old in good health and CMV-seronegative.

CDR3 sequence (DNA): TGTGCCAGCAGCCCGGGGGACAGAAGGATTAATTCACCCCTCCACTTT. It is translated as CASSPGDRRINSPLHF. V gene TRBV7-9 combines with J gene TRBJ1-6; 7 bases align to TRBD1. V was pared by 5 bases and J by 6 bases, with 10 bases of the junction left unmatched. This CDR3 spans 16 amino acids. Germline CDR1 reads SEHNR; CDR2 reads FQNEAQ (reference sequence). Looking up the rest from reference TRBV7-9 and TRBJ1-6 gives the full variable domain: DTGVSQNPRHKITKRGQNVTFRCDPISEHNRLYWYRQTLGQGPEFLTYFQNEAQLEKSRLLSDRFSAERPKGSFSTLEIQRTEQGDSAMYLCASSPGDRRINSPLHFGNGTRLTVT.

The gene calls are TRBV6-5 and TRBJ1-2; 7 nucleotides line up with TRBD1. The germline gives CDR1 MNHEY, CDR2 SVGAGI. This CDR3 contains 13 residues. The V segment lost 8 bases and the J segment 6 bases; nucleotides outside the gene matches: 9. The CDR3 DNA reads TGTGCCAGCTACCCCCCAGGGGGACATGGCTACACCTTC. It is translated as CASYPPGGHGYTF.

The chain combines TRBV5-6 with TRBJ2-3; D possibly corresponds to TRBD2 (5 bases). V was clipped by 0 bases and J by 5 bases, with 10 bases between them. Looked up from germline, CDR1 is SGHDT and CDR2 is YYEEEE. CDR3 length equals 14 residues. DNA for the CDR3: TGTGCCAGCAGCTTGGCAGGAGGCAAAGATACGCAGTATTTT. Translation gives CASSLAGGKDTQYF.

The CDR3: CASSPSGGGNNEQFF. The CDR3 coding sequence is TGTGCCAGCAGCCCTTCGGGCGGGGGAAACAATGAGCAGTTCTTC. The chain combines TRBV9 with TRBJ2-7; 7 positions agree with TRBD2. The end of the DNA fits TRBJ2-1 better, so the J call may be wrong. Germline lookup yields CDR1 SGDLS and CDR2 YYNGEE. The CDR3 sequence is 15 residues long.

This clone showed up just a few times. This sequence joins TRBV11-2 and TRBJ2-7; no firm D call. Deletions cut 4 bases from V and 2 bases from J, with 3 bases between. Germline CDR1 is SGHAT and CDR2 is FQNNGV. The CDR3 consists of 11 residues. The CDR3 is CASSSAYEQYF. DNA for the CDR3: TGTGCCAGCAGCTCTGCCTACGAGCAGTACTTC.

V gene TRBV11-1 combines with J gene TRBJ1-5; no reliable D call. The germline CDR1 and CDR2 sequences are SGHAT and FQDESV (reference sequence). The CDR3 covers 15 residues. The V end lost 0 bases, the J end lost 2 bases, and 8 bases lay between the germline ends. CDR3 residues: CASSLAPGGNQPQHF. The CDR3 region has the DNA TGTGCCAGCAGCTTAGCGCCGGGAGGCAATCAGCCCCAGCATTTT.

This clone was seen only a few times. The chain employs TRBV2 and TRBJ2-7; no clear D. Germline CDR1 is SNHLY and CDR2 is FYNNEI. V was cut by 2 bases and J by 3 bases, with 5 bases left in between. The CDR3 is 12 amino acids. CDR3 DNA sequence: TGTGCCAGCAGTGAATCTAGCTACGAGCAGTACTTC. It encodes CASSESSYEQYF.

This clone showed up just a few times. The chain links TRBV7-9 to TRBJ2-1; TRBD1 agrees at 9 bases. Germline CDR1 reads SEHNR; CDR2 reads FQNEAQ (reference sequence). The CDR3 sequence is 16 residues long. V dropped 4 bases and J dropped 6; count of bases not matched to a gene: 10. For the CDR3, the DNA is TGTGCCAGCAGCTCAGCTTGGGACAGGGAATTCAATGAGCAGTTCTTC. Translated: CASSSAWDREFNEQFF. Using reference TRBV7-9 and TRBJ2-1 for the parts outside the CDR3, the full variable domain is DTGVSQNPRHKITKRGQNVTFRCDPISEHNRLYWYRQTLGQGPEFLTYFQNEAQLEKSRLLSDRFSAERPKGSFSTLEIQRTEQGDSAMYLCASSSAWDREFNEQFFGPGTRLTVL.

The V gene is TRBV19, the J gene TRBJ1-1, with a possible D match to TRBD1 (5 bases). V shed 7 bases and J shed 2 bases, with 17 bases lying between them. Germline V CDR1 and CDR2: LNHDA, SQIVND (reference sequence). The CDR3 consists of 15 residues. Here the CDR3 reads CASINPLQVNTEAFF. CDR3 DNA sequence: TGTGCCAGTATCAATCCGCTACAGGTAAACACTGAAGCTTTCTTT.

This chain joins TRBV4-3 and TRBJ1-6; 7 nucleotides align to TRBD1. Germline-derived CDR1 and CDR2 are LGHNA and YSLEER. The CDR3 loop spans 18 amino acids. V was pared by 4 bases and J by 3 bases, with 12 bases of the junction left unmatched. CDR3 DNA sequence: TGCGCCAGCAGCCCGTTAACTCCAGACAGGGACTATAATTCACCCCTCCACTTT. Translating gives CASSPLTPDRDYNSPLHF.

Remarks on this clone: The sample holds other DNA sequences that translate to the same CDR3. In nucleotides, the CDR3 is TGCAGCGTTGAAGGGACAGGGGGGTACGAGCAGTACTTC. Residues: CSVEGTGGYEQYF. The chain combines TRBV29-1 with TRBJ2-7; 10 bases fit TRBD1. The CDR3 covers 13 residues. The V segment lost 1 base and the J segment 4 bases; nucleotides outside the gene matches: 1. The germline V gene has CDR1 SQVTM and CDR2 ANQGSEA.

J is TRBJ1-2 and V is TRBV6-5; D is unresolved. Germline CDR1 and CDR2: MNHEY and SVGAGI. The CDR3 totals 12 residues. Trimming stripped 4 bases from V and 7 bases from J, with 10 bases between. This CDR3 is CASSSPTGGYTF. DNA of the CDR3: TGTGCCAGCAGTTCCCCCACGGGTGGCTACACCTTC.

The chain links TRBV19 to TRBJ1-5; 9 bases line up with TRBD1. This CDR3 is built from 14 residues. Germline V CDR1 and CDR2: LNHDA, SQIVND (reference sequence). The junction had 5 bases not matched to a gene; V was cut back by 7 bases and J by 4 bases. The CDR3 reads CASKDRGNNQPQHF. DNA for the CDR3: TGTGCCAGTAAGGACAGGGGTAATAATCAGCCCCAGCATTTT.

In this sample, this clone turned up a few times. The rearrangement joins TRBV4-3 to TRBJ2-7, with D possibly matching TRBD1 (5 bases). The CDR3 has 14 amino acids. V was shortened by 0 bases and J by 6 bases, with 12 bases between the two germline ends. CDR1 and CDR2 from the germline V gene are LGHNA and YSLEER. The CDR3 region has the DNA TGCGCCAGCAGCCAAGATCCTGGGGCTTTCGAGCAGTACTTC. The encoded protein is CASSQDPGAFEQYF.

The chain combines TRBV15 with TRBJ1-1; D might be TRBD1 (6 bases). Trimming left V 5 bases short and J 4 bases short, with 14 bases between. The CDR3 consists of 14 residues. From germline, CDR1 is LNHNV and CDR2 YYDKDF (reference sequence). In nucleotides, the CDR3 is TGTGCCACCAGCTCCCAGGGGCTGAGCACTGAAGCTTTCTTT. Protein product: CATSSQGLSTEAFF. Variable domain in full (rest from reference TRBV15 and TRBJ1-1): DAMVIQNPRYQVTQFGKPVTLSCSQTLNHNVMYWYQQKSSQAPKLLFHYYDKDFNNEADTPDNFQSRRPNTSFCFLDIRSPGLGDTAMYLCATSSQGLSTEAFFGQGTRLTVV.

This clone appeared a single time. This sequence joins TRBV6-5 and TRBJ1-2; D perhaps matches TRBD1 (5 bases). The CDR3 is 12 residues long. Germline-derived CDR1 and CDR2 are MNHEY and SVGAGI. Trimming took 6 bases from V and 5 from J, leaving 10 bases between them. In DNA form, the CDR3 reads TGTGCCAGCAGGGGGGGAGGGTATGGCTACACCTTC. Its protein is CASRGGGYGYTF.

The genes are TRBV10-3 and TRBJ1-1; D is undetermined. The germline V gene has CDR1 ENHRY and CDR2 SYGVKD. This CDR3 is 12 amino acids long. Trimming removed 11 bases from V and 2 bases from J, with 12 bases in between. The CDR3 protein is CAGRGPNTEAFF. The CDR3 DNA is TGTGCCGGCCGTGGCCCCAACACTGAAGCTTTCTTT.

The V and J genes are TRBV9 and TRBJ2-5; D is possibly TRBD2 (6 bases). V was trimmed by 3 bases and J by 4 bases, leaving 13 bases between them. The CDR3 sequence is 14 residues long. In germline, CDR1 is SGDLS, CDR2 YYNGEE. CDR3 residues: CASSAGLTIETQYF. Written as DNA, the CDR3 is TGTGCCAGCAGCGCGGGACTGACCATAGAGACCCAGTACTTC.

The chain recombines TRBV19 with TRBJ2-7; TRBD1 might be the D (7 bases). CDR3 length: 16 residues. The V and J ends lost 5 bases and 0 bases respectively, with 17 bases between them. Germline values: CDR1 LNHDA, CDR2 SQIVND (reference sequence). CDR3 loop: CASSPTHRGGSYEQYF. The CDR3 DNA follows: TGTGCCAGTAGTCCCACTCACAGGGGAGGCTCCTACGAGCAGTACTTC.

The gene calls are TRBV19 and TRBJ2-3; 7 bases line up with TRBD1. Germline lookup yields CDR1 LNHDA and CDR2 SQIVND (reference sequence). J gave up 6 bases and V 10 bases, and 13 bases lay outside the gene matches. CDR3 length equals 14 residues. In DNA form, the CDR3 reads TGTGCCACCCTCGACAGGGTCCTCGGGGATACGCAGTATTTT. It encodes CATLDRVLGDTQYF.

Comments on this clone: Other DNA sequences in this sample translate to the same CDR3. The V gene is TRBV5-4, the J gene TRBJ1-2; D is unclear. Trimming stripped 0 bases from V and 14 bases from J, with 17 bases between. The CDR3 spans 13 residues. Germline-derived CDR1 and CDR2 are SGHNT and YYREEE (reference sequence). CDR3 loop: CASSLGGERFYTF. The CDR3 DNA reads TGTGCCAGCAGCTTGGGCGGGGAGAGATTCTATACCTTC. The variable domain in full, completed from reference TRBV5-4 and TRBJ1-2, reads ETGVTQSPTHLIKTRGQQVTLRCSSQSGHNTVSWYQQALGQGPQFIFQYYREEENGRGNFPPRFSGLQFPNYSSELNVNALELDDSALYLCASSLGGERFYTFGSGTRLTVV.

The CDR3 region is CASSSRQGAFATNEKLFF. DNA of the CDR3: TGTGCCAGCAGCTCGCGACAGGGGGCCTTTGCAACTAATGAAAAACTGTTTTTT. The rearrangement links TRBV7-9 to TRBJ1-4; TRBD1 matches at 10 bases. This CDR3 region has 18 residues. Germline V gene data show CDR1 as SEHNR and CDR2 as FQNEAQ (reference sequence). The J segment lost 0 bases and the V segment lost 4 bases, leaving 8 bases of the junction unmatched.

This clone was seen more than once but under ten times. The chain links TRBV4-1 to TRBJ1-6; D gene unclear. The CDR3 length is 16 residues. The V end was cut by 4 bases, the J end by 0 bases, with 10 bases between. CDR1 is MGHRA and CDR2 is YSYEKL in the germline V gene. The CDR3 DNA sequence: TGCGCCAGCAGCCTAGGAGGGAGCTCCTATAATTCACCCCTCCACTTT. Residues: CASSLGGSSYNSPLHF.

This chain links TRBV18 with TRBJ2-7, with TRBD1 identical over 12 bases. Germline values: CDR1 KGHSH, CDR2 LQKENI. The CDR3 is 15 residues long. The trim removed 0 bases at V and 6 bases at J, leaving 3 bases unmatched. In nucleotides, the CDR3 is TGTGCCAGCTCACCACCCGGGACAGGGGGCCTCGAGCAGTACTTC. It translates to CASSPPGTGGLEQYF.